Below, 3 T cell receptor beta chains from the same sample are listed, as sequenced in a study of shared clonotypes between healthy human individuals (dated by TCRdb to between 2020 and 2021). The method was the immunoSEQ multiplex PCR assay. Sourced from immuneACCESS, this table was stored by TCRdb with only in-frame sequences that have V and J called. A share of the clones is absent; for the studies checked, an unresolved V gene accounts for under half, and the remainder has no known explanation. The sample records hundreds of thousands of clones, 92% of which are singletons. The top ten clonotypes cover roughly 24% of the sample. CD8 naive samples consisted of CD45RO-negative cells that were positively selected for CCR7, yielding a CD45RA+CCR7+ population without TemRA cells. Source material: naive CD8+ T cells sorted from blood. Explained via the paper, the cell subset or site label denotes: CD45RA+CCR7+. These receptors came from a man aged 30 to 39 in good health.

As DNA, the CDR3 is TGCAGTGCTTTACTATCCGGGGAGCAGTTCTTC. Its translation is CSALLSGEQFF. The chain joins TRBV20-1 to TRBJ2-1; no clear D gene. The germline gives CDR1 DFQATT, CDR2 SNEGSKA (reference sequence). The V and J ends lost 5 bases and 10 bases respectively, with 12 bases between them. This CDR3 has 11 amino acids.

This sequence joins TRBV10-1 and TRBJ2-7; 13 bases line up with TRBD2. This CDR3 contains 15 residues. The trim removed 4 bases at V and 2 bases at J, leaving 2 bases unmatched. The germline gives CDR1 WNHNN, CDR2 SYGVQD (reference sequence). CDR3 DNA: TGCGCCAGCAGTGGGGGACTAGCGGGAACCTACGAGCAGTACTTC. Translating it yields CASSGGLAGTYEQYF.

The chain links TRBV30 to TRBJ2-7; 11 bases agree with TRBD1. This CDR3 is built from 15 residues. Germline values: CDR1 GTSNPN, CDR2 SVGIG (reference sequence). V trimming: 4 bases; J trimming: 4 bases; junction bases outside the gene matches: 9. In DNA, the CDR3 is TGTGCCTGGACTTACCCCGGGACAGGGGGATACGAGCAGTACTTC. It encodes CAWTYPGTGGYEQYF.